The 24 T cell receptor beta chains presented below share a single source sample, sequenced in a study of control samples from healthy donors and cancer patients. Method: immunoSEQ multiplex PCR; TCRdb's copy keeps in-frame clones and lacks some. Among about 180,000 clones listed, 90% to 95% were seen once. Specimen: blood. Every receptor here comes from a woman under 30 in good health.

The chain couples TRBV6-5 to TRBJ1-2; D unresolved. Trimming removed 7 bases at V and 3 bases at J, with 15 bases between. Per germline, CDR1 MNHEY and CDR2 SVGAGI. This CDR3 comprises 14 residues. Written as DNA, the CDR3 is TGTGCCAGCACCCAAGGATGGCAGTACTATGGCTACACCTTC. Its translation: CASTQGWQYYGYTF.

The genes are TRBV5-1 and TRBJ2-5; TRBD2 might be the D (5 bases). CDR3 size: 15 residues. V lost 1 base and J lost 1, with 11 bases in between. Germline-derived CDR1 and CDR2 are SGHRS and YFSETQ. The CDR3 DNA sequence: TGCGCCAGCAGCTTGACTCAGAGGGTCCAAGAGACCCAGTACTTC. It codes for CASSLTQRVQETQYF. Based on the CDR3 plus reference TRBV5-1 and TRBJ2-5, the full variable domain is KAGVTQTPRYLIKTRGQQVTLSCSPISGHRSVSWYQQTPGQGLQFLFEYFSETQRNKGNFPGRFSGRQFSNSRSEMNVSTLELGDSALYLCASSLTQRVQETQYFGPGTRLLVL.

The gene calls are TRBV9 and TRBJ1-2; TRBD1 aligns across 9 bases. The CDR3 runs 15 residues. Unmatched junction bases numbered 10, after V lost 4 bases and J lost 6 bases. Germline V gene data show CDR1 as SGDLS and CDR2 as YYNGEE. CDR3 residues: CASSQRQGVMDGYTF. CDR3 in DNA: TGTGCCAGCAGCCAAAGACAGGGGGTAATGGATGGCTACACCTTC.

The rearrangement uses TRBV4-2 and TRBJ1-4, with D perhaps matching TRBD1 (5 bases). The V gene lost 4 bases and the J gene lost 5 bases, with 11 bases spanning the gap. This CDR3 contains 14 residues. In germline, CDR1 is LGHNA, CDR2 YNFKEQ. The CDR3 loop is CASSPGQGNEKLFF. CDR3 in DNA: TGTGCCAGCAGCCCCGGACAAGGGAATGAAAAACTGTTTTTT.

The chain employs TRBV5-8 and TRBJ1-1; tentative D call: TRBD1 (5 bases). V was trimmed by 0 bases and J by 4 bases, leaving 13 bases between them. This CDR3 contains 15 residues. CDR1 SGHTS and CDR2 YDEGEE come from the germline V gene. The CDR3 DNA sequence: TGTGCCAGCAGCTTGGATGGTAGCGGGGGCACTGAAGCTTTCTTT. This sequence encodes CASSLDGSGGTEAFF. Combining the CDR3 with reference TRBV5-8 and TRBJ1-1 gives the whole variable domain EAGVTQSPTHLIKTRGQQATLRCSPISGHTSVYWYQQALGLGLQFLLWYDEGEERNRGNFPPRFSGRQFPNYSSELNVNALELEDSALYLCASSLDGSGGTEAFFGQGTRLTVV.

This clone was seen just once. The chain combines TRBV19 with TRBJ1-2; D remains ambiguous. Germline CDR1 and CDR2: LNHDA and SQIVND (reference sequence). The V end was cut by 3 bases, the J end by 5 bases, with 7 bases between. The CDR3 length is 12 residues. The CDR3 here is CASSMKSYGYTF. The CDR3 coding sequence is TGTGCCAGTAGTATGAAGTCTTATGGCTACACCTTC.

This clone appeared once. This chain uses TRBV14 with TRBJ2-3; no reliable D call. The CDR3 runs 13 residues. In germline, CDR1 is SGHDN, CDR2 FVKESK. Trimming pared 4 bases from V and 7 bases from J, leaving 12 bases between. CDR3 loop: CASSPFSRNTQYF. The CDR3 DNA is TGTGCCAGCAGCCCGTTCTCAAGGAATACGCAGTATTTT.

The chain carries TRBV2 and TRBJ2-1; no firm D call. The length of the CDR3 is 16 residues. Germline assignment: CDR1 SNHLY and CDR2 FYNNEI. V lost 3 bases and J lost 0, with 12 bases in between. The CDR3 sequence: CASSESFFSSYNEQFF. The CDR3 nucleotides read TGTGCCAGCAGTGAGTCCTTCTTTAGCTCCTACAATGAGCAGTTCTTC. Full variable domain (outside the CDR3, taken from reference TRBV2 and TRBJ2-1): EPEVTQTPSHQVTQMGQEVILRCVPISNHLYFYWYRQILGQKVEFLVSFYNNEISEKSEIFDDQFSVERPDGSNFTLKIRSTKLEDSAMYFCASSESFFSSYNEQFFGPGTRLTVL.

As regards this clone: The same CDR3 also results from other DNA sequences found in this sample. V and J are TRBV19 and TRBJ2-2; D might be TRBD2 (6 bases). The CDR3 sequence is 13 residues long. V was shortened by 3 bases and J by 6 bases, with 8 bases between the two germline ends. Germline V gene sequence: CDR1 LNHDA, CDR2 SQIVND (reference sequence). CDR3 nucleotide sequence: TGTGCCAGTAGTATCTCGGGAGCCGGGGAGCTGTTTTTT. Protein sequence: CASSISGAGELFF.

The V call is TRBV7-2, the J call TRBJ2-7, with D unclear. V dropped 3 bases and J dropped 1 base, with 19 bases sitting between them. The CDR3 extends over 17 amino acids. Germline CDR1 reads SGHTA; CDR2 reads FQGNSA. CDR3 region: CASSFPTSGTYSYEQYF. Here the CDR3 DNA reads TGTGCCAGCAGCTTCCCCACCAGTGGCACGTATTCCTACGAGCAGTACTTC.

This chain connects TRBV7-2 to TRBJ2-1; D perhaps matches TRBD1 (5 bases). CDR3 length equals 15 residues. The V gene's germline CDR1 is SGHTA and CDR2 FQGNSA. Trimming removed 1 base from V and 7 bases from J, with 14 bases in between. Written as DNA, the CDR3 is TGTGCCAGCAGCTTAGAAAAGGGCAGGGCAAATGAGCAGTTCTTC. Its protein is CASSLEKGRANEQFF.

The V call is TRBV7-2, the J call TRBJ1-2; weak D call: TRBD1 (5 bases). The CDR3 is 14 residues long. The V gene lost 0 bases and the J gene lost 6 bases, with 11 bases spanning the gap. Germline V gene data show CDR1 as SGHTA and CDR2 as FQGNSA. CDR3 sequence (DNA): TGTGCCAGCAGCTTAGCAAGAGGGGTTGATGGCTACACCTTC. Protein sequence: CASSLARGVDGYTF.

This chain joins TRBV7-8 and TRBJ1-6; no definite D call. V was shortened by 8 bases and J by 0 bases, with 14 bases between the two germline ends. The germline V gene encodes CDR1 SGHVS and CDR2 FQNEAQ. The CDR3 sequence is 16 residues long. CDR3 amino acids: CASAEIASSYNSPLHF. The CDR3 DNA sequence: TGTGCCAGCGCCGAAATTGCGAGCTCCTATAATTCACCCCTCCACTTT. The full variable domain, completed using reference TRBV7-8 and TRBJ1-6, is GAGVSQSPRYKVAKRGQDVALRCDPISGHVSLFWYQQALGQGPEFLTYFQNEAQLDKSGLPSDRFFAERPEGSVSTLKIQRTQQEDSAVYLCASAEIASSYNSPLHFGNGTRLTVT.

The rearrangement links TRBV20-1 to TRBJ1-6, with a tentative D call TRBD1 (5 bases). Germline loops: CDR1 DFQATT, CDR2 SNEGSKA (reference sequence). The CDR3 contains 14 residues. V lost 3 bases and J 6 bases, leaving 12 bases between the germline ends. CDR3 bases: TGCAGTGCTAGTAGGGCAGGGCGTAATTCACCCCTCCACTTT. It specifies CSASRAGRNSPLHF.

V and J are TRBV5-6 and TRBJ1-1, with unresolved D. CDR1 is SGHDT, CDR2 YYEEEE, per germline. The CDR3 is made up of 14 amino acids. Trimming shortened V by 0 bases and J by 11 bases, and 17 bases separated the two germline ends. DNA for the CDR3: TGTGCCAGCAGCTTGGGATCCCCGGGAGAGAGGGCTTTCTTT. Translation: CASSLGSPGERAFF.

The chain couples TRBV10-3 to TRBJ1-1; possible D gene TRBD1, 6 bases. This CDR3 comprises 15 residues. The V gene lost 3 bases and the J gene lost 3 bases, with 14 bases spanning the gap. Germline CDR1 reads ENHRY; CDR2 reads SYGVKD. The chain's CDR3 is CAISEKQGRDTEAFF. The CDR3 region has the DNA TGTGCCATCAGTGAAAAACAGGGTCGTGACACTGAAGCTTTCTTT.

The chain's CDR3 is CASSQGTGETEAFF. The CDR3 DNA reads TGCGCCAGCAGCCAAGGGACAGGGGAAACTGAAGCTTTCTTT. The rearrangement joins TRBV4-1 to TRBJ1-1; 9 bases fit TRBD1. J gave up 5 bases and V 1 base, and 2 bases lay outside the gene matches. Germline V CDR1 and CDR2: MGHRA, YSYEKL. The CDR3 sequence is 14 residues long.

This chain uses TRBV9 with TRBJ2-5; TRBD1 matches at 7 bases. The CDR3 spans 13 residues. After removal of 6 bases from V and 3 bases from J, the junction contained 5 bases not matched to a gene. Germline values: CDR1 SGDLS, CDR2 YYNGEE. The CDR3 loop is CASTFDREETQYF. The CDR3, as DNA: TGTGCCAGCACTTTCGACAGGGAAGAGACCCAGTACTTC. The complete variable domain, with remaining parts taken from reference TRBV9 and TRBJ2-5, reads DSGVTQTPKHLITATGQRVTLRCSPRSGDLSVYWYQQSLDQGLQFLIQYYNGEERAKGNILERFSAQQFPDLHSELNLSSLELGDSALYFCASTFDREETQYFGPGTRLLVL.

In this sample, this clone turned up once. The chain links TRBV3-1 (or the pseudogene TRBV3-2) to TRBJ1-4; a possible D gene is TRBD1 (6 bases). The CDR3 sequence is 12 residues long. The germline V gene has CDR1 LGHDT and CDR2 YNNKEL (reference sequence). Trimming took off 4 bases at V and 14 bases at J, with 14 bases between the two ends. CDR3 sequence (DNA): TGTGCCAGCAGCCCCTGGGGAGGGGGGCTGTTTTTT. This translates into CASSPWGGGLFF.

The chain joins TRBV5-1 to TRBJ1-1; possibly TRBD1 for D (6 bases). The CDR3 loop spans 14 amino acids. V was clipped by 4 bases and J by 1 base, with 11 bases between them. Looked up from germline, CDR1 is SGHRS and CDR2 is YFSETQ. The CDR3 spells CASSMTGSNTEAFF. CDR3 coding DNA: TGCGCCAGCAGCATGACAGGTTCGAACACTGAAGCTTTCTTT. Together with reference TRBV5-1 and TRBJ1-1, the CDR3 gives the full variable domain: KAGVTQTPRYLIKTRGQQVTLSCSPISGHRSVSWYQQTPGQGLQFLFEYFSETQRNKGNFPGRFSGRQFSNSRSEMNVSTLELGDSALYLCASSMTGSNTEAFFGQGTRLTVV.

The chain has TRBV6-1 and TRBJ1-1; possible D gene TRBD1, 5 bases. Germline assignment: CDR1 MNHNS and CDR2 SASEGT. The CDR3 runs to 14 residues. Trimming cost V 0 bases and J 5 bases, with 10 bases left between them. CDR3 region: CASSEAEGRTEAFF. In DNA form, the CDR3 reads TGTGCCAGCAGTGAAGCGGAGGGACGTACTGAAGCTTTCTTT.

J is TRBJ1-2 and V is TRBV7-8; D is possibly TRBD1 (6 bases). The CDR3 runs 14 residues. Germline V gene data show CDR1 as SGHVS and CDR2 as FQNEAQ. V was pared by 2 bases and J by 6 bases, with 13 bases between. The CDR3: CASSLNREGDGYTF. In DNA, the CDR3 is TGTGCCAGCAGCTTAAACAGGGAGGGAGATGGCTACACCTTC.

This rearrangement joins TRBV18 to TRBJ2-7, with TRBD1 matching over 8 bases. This CDR3 has 14 residues. The J segment lost 7 bases and the V segment lost 2 bases, leaving 7 bases of the junction unmatched. Germline loops: CDR1 KGHSH, CDR2 LQKENI. CDR3 sequence (DNA): TGTGCCAGCTCACCAGCGACAGGGGTGGGTGAGCAGTACTTC. Translated: CASSPATGVGEQYF.

The chain joins TRBV7-9 to TRBJ2-7, with 7 bases fitting TRBD1. CDR3 length equals 14 residues. Per the germline V gene, CDR1 is SEHNR and CDR2 is FQNEAQ (reference sequence). V lost 5 bases, J lost 3 bases, and 7 bases stayed unmatched. The CDR3 loop is CASSPDRARYEQYF. As DNA, the CDR3 is TGTGCCAGCAGCCCAGACAGGGCCCGCTACGAGCAGTACTTC. The whole variable domain, remainder taken from reference TRBV7-9 and TRBJ2-7, is DTGVSQNPRHKITKRGQNVTFRCDPISEHNRLYWYRQTLGQGPEFLTYFQNEAQLEKSRLLSDRFSAERPKGSFSTLEIQRTEQGDSAMYLCASSPDRARYEQYFGPGTRLTVT.